This T cell receptor beta chain was identified in a study of cytomegalovirus exposure and HLA in healthy donors. The PCR was carried out with 60 Vbeta primers and 13 Jbeta primers. Libraries were prepared by immunoSEQ multiplex PCR; TCRdb keeps only in-frame clonotypes and omits some of them. The sample shows 95,000 to 150,000 clones, 63% of them seen only once. Notes on the study in general: Later, an analysis showed that TCR beta chains associated with HLA were more clonally expanded than others that were equally common.

The V gene's germline CDR1 is MNHEY and CDR2 SMNVEV (reference sequence). The CDR3 spans 14 residues. V dropped 4 bases and J dropped 4; count of bases not matched to a gene: 4. Comment on this clone: Its antigen is still unknown.

The V call is TRBV27, the J call TRBJ1-1; 9 bases are shared with TRBD1. The sequence derives from a man aged 40-55 years in good health and CMV-seropositive. Input material: PBMCs. The CDR3 region is CASSSGQGGTEAFF. The CDR3 nucleotides read TGTGCCAGCAGTTCGGGACAGGGAGGCACTGAAGCTTTCTTT.